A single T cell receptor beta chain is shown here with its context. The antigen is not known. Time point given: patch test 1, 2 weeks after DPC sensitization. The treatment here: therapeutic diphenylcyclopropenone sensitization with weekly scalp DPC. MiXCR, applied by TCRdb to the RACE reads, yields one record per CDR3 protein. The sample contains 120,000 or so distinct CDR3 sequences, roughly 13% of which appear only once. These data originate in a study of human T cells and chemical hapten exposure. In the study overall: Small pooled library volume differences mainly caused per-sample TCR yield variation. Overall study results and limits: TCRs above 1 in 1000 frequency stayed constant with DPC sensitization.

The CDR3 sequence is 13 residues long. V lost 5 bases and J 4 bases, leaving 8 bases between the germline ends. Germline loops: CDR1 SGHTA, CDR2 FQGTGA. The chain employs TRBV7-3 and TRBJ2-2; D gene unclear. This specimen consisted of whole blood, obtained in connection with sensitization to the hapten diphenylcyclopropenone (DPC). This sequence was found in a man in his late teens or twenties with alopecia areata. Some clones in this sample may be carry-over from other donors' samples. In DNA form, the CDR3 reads TGTGCCAGCAGCCGGTCCCTCACCGGGGAGCTGTTTTTT. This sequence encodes CASSRSLTGELFF.